This TCR beta chain was sequenced during a study of identifying expanded T cells in peripheral blood (dated by TCRdb to the late 2010s). General notes on the study: Technical replicates were generated by sequencing separate aliquots of the same genomic DNA pool, with four replicates compared pairwise. Paper-wide results and their limitations: Across all healthy-donor time intervals, the beta-binomial model significantly cut both the number of clones called differentially abundant and the false-positive rate. The authors expected biological variance in healthy repertoires might increase further over much longer intervals such as months to years. In all healthy donors, the variance in clone template counts between samples taken roughly 14 days apart rose significantly as total template count increased. About 1.2 differentially abundant clones were flagged by the binomial model between technical replicates, whereas about 16 and 20 were flagged over around two weeks and four weeks, respectively.

As regards this clone: It has no known antigen specificity. Base quality data are lacking; no much larger clone is found one base away.

At the junction V is shortened by 7 bases and J by 2 bases; bases outside the gene matches: 10. Counted from cysteine to phenylalanine, this CDR3 has 16 amino acids. Only the CDR3 region is kept as DNA, spanning 48 bases read in frame from base 1. CDR1 LNHDA and CDR2 SQIVND are derived from the germline V gene (reference sequence). The immunoSEQ Assay, which relies on bias-controlled multiplex PCR amplification of genomic DNA, was used to profile TCRbeta CDR3 regions. The paper's processing steps were these. The absolute abundance of each unique TCRbeta CDR3 region was quantified after sequences were collapsed and filtered. Differential abundance was tested with two models: a binomial (Fisher-equivalent) model and a beta-binomial model that adds time-dependent variance fitted from healthy donors. Any clone with fewer than 5 combined templates was excluded, and a clone was called differentially abundant if its Benjamini-Hochberg FDR was below 0.01. Using the form v = (b*log(k)+a)^2, the beta-binomial variance was modeled as a function of the total template count across the two samples. TCRdb re-hosts the immuneACCESS table, in-frame sequences only. Its copies lack some clones; in the studies checked, an unresolved V gene accounts for under half of them, and the cause for the rest is not known. The V and J calls and the clone size are those of that table, but D and trimming were determined from the DNA. The sample table contains under 150,000 clones; only one count was recorded for approximately 86% of them. Clones ranked in the top ten supply 7.5% to 9% of the sample.

No immune events, such as infections, were documented for the healthy donors during the collection period. To calibrate time-dependent variance in a beta-binomial model of T-cell clone differential abundance, blood repertoires from healthy donors were used as a training cohort. The training cohort comprised approximately 10 healthy donors, 3 female and 7 male. The donors were between roughly 29 and 70 years old, with an average age of 43 years. Whole blood, obtained from a commercial supplier, was collected from each healthy donor at three time points spaced around 13 days apart. For immunosequencing, genomic DNA was extracted from unsorted whole blood.

Material for sequencing was blood. The chain is encoded by TRBV19 joined to TRBJ2-2; the central 7 bases match TRBD1. This TCR derives from a person aged 18 to 69 in good health. The CDR3 protein: CASTLVGTANTGELFF. The nucleotide sequence reads TGTGCCAGTACCCTCGTAGGGACAGCAAACACCGGGGAGCTGTTTTTT.